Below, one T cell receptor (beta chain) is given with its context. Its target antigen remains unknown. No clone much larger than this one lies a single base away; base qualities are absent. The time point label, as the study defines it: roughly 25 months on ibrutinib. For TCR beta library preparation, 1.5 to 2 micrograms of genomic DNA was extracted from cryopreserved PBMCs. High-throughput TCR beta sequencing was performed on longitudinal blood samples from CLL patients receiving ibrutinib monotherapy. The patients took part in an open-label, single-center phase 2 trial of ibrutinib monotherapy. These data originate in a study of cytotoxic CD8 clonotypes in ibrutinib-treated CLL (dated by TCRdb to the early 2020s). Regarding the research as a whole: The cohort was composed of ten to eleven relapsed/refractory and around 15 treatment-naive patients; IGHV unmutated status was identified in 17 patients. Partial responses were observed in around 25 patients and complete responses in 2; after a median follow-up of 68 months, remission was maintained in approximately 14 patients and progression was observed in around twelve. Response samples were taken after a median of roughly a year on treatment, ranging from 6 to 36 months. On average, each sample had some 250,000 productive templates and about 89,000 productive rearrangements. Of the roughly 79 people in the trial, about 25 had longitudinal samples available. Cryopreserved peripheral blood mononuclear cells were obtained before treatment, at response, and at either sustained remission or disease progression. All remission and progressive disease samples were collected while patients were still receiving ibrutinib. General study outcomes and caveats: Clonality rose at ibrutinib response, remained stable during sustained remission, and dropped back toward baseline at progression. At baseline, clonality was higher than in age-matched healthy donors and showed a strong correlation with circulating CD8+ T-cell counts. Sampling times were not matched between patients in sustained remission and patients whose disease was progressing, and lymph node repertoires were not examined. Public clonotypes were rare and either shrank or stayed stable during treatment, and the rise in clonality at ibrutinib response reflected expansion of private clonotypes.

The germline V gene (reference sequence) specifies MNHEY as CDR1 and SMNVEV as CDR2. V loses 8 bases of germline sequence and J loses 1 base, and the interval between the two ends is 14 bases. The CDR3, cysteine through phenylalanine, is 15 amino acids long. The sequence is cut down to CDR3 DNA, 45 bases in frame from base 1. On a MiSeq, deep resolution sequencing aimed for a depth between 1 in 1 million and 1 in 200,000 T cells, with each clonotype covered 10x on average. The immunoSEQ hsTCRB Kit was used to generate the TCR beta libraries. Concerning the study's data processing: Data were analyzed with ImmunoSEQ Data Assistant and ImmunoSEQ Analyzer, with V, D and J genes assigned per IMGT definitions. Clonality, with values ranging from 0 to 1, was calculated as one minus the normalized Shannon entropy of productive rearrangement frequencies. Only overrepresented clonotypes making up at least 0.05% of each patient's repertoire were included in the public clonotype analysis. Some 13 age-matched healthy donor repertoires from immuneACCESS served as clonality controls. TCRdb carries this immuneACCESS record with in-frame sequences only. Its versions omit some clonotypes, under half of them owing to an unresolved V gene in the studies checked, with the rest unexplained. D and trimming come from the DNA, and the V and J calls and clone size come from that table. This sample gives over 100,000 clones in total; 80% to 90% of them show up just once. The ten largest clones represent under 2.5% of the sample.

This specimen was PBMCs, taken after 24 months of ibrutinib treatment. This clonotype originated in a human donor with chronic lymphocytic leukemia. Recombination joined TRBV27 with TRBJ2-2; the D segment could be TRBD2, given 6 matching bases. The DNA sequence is TGTGCCAGCGGTTACCGGGAGCAGAACACCGGGGAGCTGTTTTTT. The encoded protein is CASGYREQNTGELFF.